The 27 T cell receptor beta chains below all came from one sample that was sequenced in a study of T-cell reconstitution after alpha-beta-depleted transplantation in children. Unique molecular identifiers were used to barcode this TCRbeta library. MiXCR, applied by TCRdb to the PCR reads, yields one record per CDR3 protein. Counted here are approximately 110,000 distinct CDR3 sequences, under 25% occurring once; the ten biggest clones make up more than 9%. Source: PBMCs, mostly from graft donor cells, taken 180 days after TCRalphabeta/CD19-depleted stem cell transplant. These receptors were collected from a male patient aged 2-9 years who had a stem cell transplant for chronic granulomatous disease, so the T cells may come from the graft donor.

The CDR3 DNA sequence: TGTGCCAGCAGCACCCACCTTGGGGGTTTTGGGGGAAGCAATCAGCCCCAGCATTTT. This gives the protein CASSTHLGGFGGSNQPQHF. This sequence joins TRBV6-2 or TRBV6-3 and TRBJ1-5; TRBD1 might be the D (5 bases). This CDR3 has 19 amino acids. V was trimmed by 6 bases and J by 1 base, leaving 25 bases between them. The germline CDR1 and CDR2 sequences are MNHEY and SVGEGT.

The chain employs TRBV20-1 and TRBJ2-7, with TRBD2 as a possible D gene (5 bases). Germline V CDR1 and CDR2: DFQATT, SNEGSKA (reference sequence). Trimming cost V 6 bases and J 5 bases, with 23 bases left between them. The CDR3 runs 15 residues. The DNA of the CDR3 is TGCAGTGCCCGATCTTCAACTTACGGGAAGGACGAGCAGTACTTC. Translating gives CSARSSTYGKDEQYF.

This clonotype was detected many times. This chain joins TRBV20-1 and TRBJ1-1, with 7 bases aligning to TRBD1. V lost 4 bases, J lost 0 bases, and 5 bases stayed unmatched. The CDR3 sequence is 14 residues long. The germline CDR1 and CDR2 sequences are DFQATT and SNEGSKA (reference sequence). CDR3 amino acids: CSANTGTVNTEAFF. The CDR3 DNA is TGCAGTGCTAATACCGGGACAGTGAACACTGAAGCTTTCTTT.

The rearrangement joins TRBV20-1 to TRBJ2-1, with 12 bases that match TRBD2. This CDR3 comprises 18 residues. V trimming: 1 base; J trimming: 1 base; junction bases outside the gene matches: 8. In germline, CDR1 is DFQATT, CDR2 SNEGSKA (reference sequence). The CDR3 reads CSARVASGGAGSYNEQFF. CDR3 coding DNA: TGCAGTGCTAGAGTCGCTAGCGGGGGGGCCGGGTCCTACAATGAGCAGTTCTTC.

The genes are TRBV9 and TRBJ2-1, with D possibly being TRBD1 (6 bases). The CDR3 loop spans 15 amino acids. V was clipped by 4 bases and J by 1 base, with 12 bases between them. The germline V gene has CDR1 SGDLS and CDR2 YYNGEE. In DNA form, the CDR3 reads TGTGCCAGCAGCCCCAAGGGGGATTCCTACAATGAGCAGTTCTTC. Protein sequence: CASSPKGDSYNEQFF.

V and J are TRBV12-3 or TRBV12-4 and TRBJ2-2; 8 nucleotides align to TRBD2. This CDR3 region has 17 residues. V trimming: 7 bases; J trimming: 1 base; junction bases outside the gene matches: 11. Here the CDR3 reads CASTIKLAALNTGELFF. The CDR3 nucleotides read TGTGCCAGCACCATCAAACTAGCGGCCCTGAACACCGGGGAGCTGTTTTTT.

There are many counts of this clonotype. The genes are TRBV20-1 and TRBJ2-1, with 10 bases that match TRBD1. CDR3 length equals 15 residues. V lost 0 bases to trimming and J lost 3 bases; unmatched junction nucleotides: 2. Germline CDR1 reads DFQATT; CDR2 reads SNEGSKA (reference sequence). The CDR3 DNA follows: TGCAGTGCTAGAGATGGACAGGGGGACTACAATGAGCAGTTCTTC. As protein: CSARDGQGDYNEQFF.

The genes are TRBV12-3 or TRBV12-4 and TRBJ2-3; TRBD2 is a possible D gene (5 bases). The CDR3 is 13 residues long. V was cut by 5 bases and J by 2 bases, with 8 bases left in between. The CDR3 here is CASSGRPTDTQYF. The CDR3 nucleotides read TGTGCCAGCAGTGGGAGACCCACAGATACGCAGTATTTT.

The table lists this clonotype with a few counts. This chain links TRBV7-6 with TRBJ2-7; 9 bases align to TRBD1. V dropped 2 bases and J dropped 5; count of bases not matched to a gene: 10. The germline CDR1 and CDR2 sequences are SGHVS and FNYEAQ. The CDR3 runs 16 residues. Here the CDR3 DNA reads TGTGCCAGCAGCTTATTTTACCGGACAGGGGAGGACGAGCAGTACTTC. This translates into CASSLFYRTGEDEQYF.

The table lists this clonotype with a few counts. V is TRBV24-1 and J is TRBJ2-3; TRBD1 matches 8 bases. The CDR3 extends over 15 amino acids. Germline V CDR1 and CDR2: KGHDR, SFDVKD. V gave up 5 bases and J gave up 2 bases; unmatched junction bases: 5. The CDR3 DNA reads as TGTGCCACCAGTGCCGGGACAGGAACCACAGATACGCAGTATTTT. Protein product: CATSAGTGTTDTQYF.

This sequence joins TRBV6-6 and TRBJ2-3; D possibly corresponds to TRBD2 (6 bases). V was trimmed by 2 bases and J by 11 bases, leaving 14 bases between them. Germline CDR1 reads MNHNY; CDR2 reads SVGAGI (reference sequence). This CDR3 comprises 13 residues. The CDR3 DNA is TGTGCCAGCAGTTACGACTTTCCCGGGGGGCAGTATTTT. Translated: CASSYDFPGGQYF.

The chain combines TRBV10-2 with TRBJ2-1, with TRBD2 matching 13 bases. V shed 8 bases, J shed 6 bases, and the junction held 10 bases outside the gene matches. The CDR3 has 16 amino acids. Germline V CDR1 and CDR2: WSHSY, SAAADI. CDR3 coding DNA: TGCGCCAGCGGAGGAACAACTAGCGGGGGGGCCAATGAGCAGTTCTTC. It yields the protein CASGGTTSGGANEQFF.

CDR3: CASSPTGLDTQYF. The CDR3 DNA reads as TGCGCCAGCAGCCCGACAGGTTTAGATACGCAGTATTTT. The genes are TRBV5-1 and TRBJ2-3, with D perhaps matching TRBD1 (6 bases). Germline loops: CDR1 SGHRS, CDR2 YFSETQ. With 4 bases removed from V and 5 bases from J, the gap between germline ends came to 11 bases. CDR3 length: 13 amino acids. The full variable domain, completed using reference TRBV5-1 and TRBJ2-3, is KAGVTQTPRYLIKTRGQQVTLSCSPISGHRSVSWYQQTPGQGLQFLFEYFSETQRNKGNFPGRFSGRQFSNSRSEMNVSTLELGDSALYLCASSPTGLDTQYFGPGTRLTVL.

The chain combines TRBV28 with TRBJ1-6; D gene ambiguous. Germline CDR1 is MDHEN and CDR2 is SYDVKM. Trimming pared 5 bases from V and 10 bases from J, leaving 12 bases between. The CDR3 covers 13 residues. CDR3 in amino acids: CASSNSLRSPLHF. In nucleotides, the CDR3 is TGTGCCAGCAGTAACTCCCTCAGGTCACCCCTCCACTTT.

This clonotype has only one observation. The CDR3 loop is CAISEAVLADTQYF. In DNA form, the CDR3 reads TGTGCCATCAGTGAGGCCGTATTGGCAGATACGCAGTATTTT. The rearrangement uses TRBV10-3 and TRBJ2-3; D gene ambiguous. The germline V gene encodes CDR1 ENHRY and CDR2 SYGVKD. The ends were cut back, 2 bases at V and 4 bases at J, with 10 bases in the middle. CDR3 size: 14 residues.

This clonotype was seen at least ten times. The rearrangement uses TRBV5-1 and TRBJ2-7; the D gene is possibly TRBD1 (5 bases). The V gene lost 0 bases and the J gene lost 4 bases, with 14 bases spanning the gap. The germline V gene encodes CDR1 SGHRS and CDR2 YFSETQ. The CDR3 totals 15 residues. Here the CDR3 DNA reads TGCGCCAGCAGCTTGGGAGTTCAGGGAAATTACGAGCAGTACTTC. The encoded protein is CASSLGVQGNYEQYF.

This clonotype was detected ten times or more. The rearrangement uses TRBV5-1 and TRBJ2-1; 9 nucleotides line up with TRBD2. Germline V lookup: CDR1 SGHRS, CDR2 YFSETQ. V dropped 4 bases and J dropped 7; count of bases not matched to a gene: 12. This CDR3 contains 16 residues. This chain's CDR3 is CASSPRRASGINEQFF. In DNA, the CDR3 is TGCGCCAGCAGCCCAAGACGGGCTAGCGGGATTAATGAGCAGTTCTTC.

This clonotype was detected many times. CDR3 in DNA: TGTGCCAGCAGCGACTCCGTGACAGGAGGCGAGCAGTACTTC. Translation: CASSDSVTGGEQYF. The chain carries TRBV6-5 and TRBJ2-7, with D perhaps TRBD1 (6 bases). Germline CDR1 is MNHEY and CDR2 is SVGAGI. V lost 6 bases and J lost 6, with 18 bases in between. The CDR3 spans 14 residues.

The V and J genes are TRBV3-1 and TRBJ2-7, with 12 bases lining up with TRBD1. Germline-derived CDR1 and CDR2 are LGHDT and YNNKEL (reference sequence). The CDR3 totals 14 residues. With V trimmed by 5 bases and J by 4 bases, 3 bases remained unmatched. The CDR3 sequence is CASSSGQGAYEQYF. CDR3 DNA sequence: TGTGCCAGCAGCTCGGGACAGGGGGCGTACGAGCAGTACTTC.

The table lists this clonotype with many counts. V gene TRBV20-1 combines with J gene TRBJ2-7; 7 bases are a match to TRBD2. CDR1 and CDR2 (germline): DFQATT, SNEGSKA (reference sequence). Trimming took 2 bases from V and 4 from J; bases not matched to a gene: 5. This CDR3 spans 13 amino acids. The CDR3 region is CSARYLADYEQYF. CDR3 nucleotide sequence: TGCAGTGCTAGATATCTAGCGGATTACGAGCAGTACTTC.

The rearrangement links TRBV20-1 to TRBJ2-7; 11 nucleotides line up with TRBD2. J lost 4 bases, V lost 3 bases, and 5 bases had no gene match. This CDR3 has 14 residues. Per germline, CDR1 DFQATT and CDR2 SNEGSKA (reference sequence). CDR3 residues: CSASRLAGIYEQYF. CDR3 nucleotide sequence: TGCAGTGCTAGTAGACTAGCGGGGATATACGAGCAGTACTTC.

The chain combines TRBV15 with TRBJ2-7, with 8 bases fitting TRBD1. Trimming took 0 bases from V and 4 from J; bases not matched to a gene: 8. This CDR3 contains 16 residues. Germline values: CDR1 LNHNV, CDR2 YYDKDF (reference sequence). The CDR3 nucleotides are TGTGCCACCAGCAGAGACCGGACAGGGAAGATTTACGAGCAGTACTTC. Residues: CATSRDRTGKIYEQYF.

There are many counts of this clonotype. The chain is built from TRBV5-1 and TRBJ2-7, with D perhaps TRBD1 (6 bases). This CDR3 has 14 residues. V lost 2 bases and J 1 base, leaving 10 bases between the germline ends. Germline assignment: CDR1 SGHRS and CDR2 YFSETQ. This CDR3 is CASSFLDRSYEQYF. CDR3 bases: TGCGCCAGCAGCTTCTTAGACAGGTCCTACGAGCAGTACTTC.

The chain recombines TRBV12-3 or TRBV12-4 with TRBJ2-5; 9 bases are a match to TRBD1. The CDR3 runs 14 residues. V trimming: 3 bases; J trimming: 7 bases; junction bases outside the gene matches: 6. CDR3 sequence: CASSFSTGGGTQYF. The DNA for the CDR3 is TGTGCCAGCAGTTTTTCGACAGGGGGGGGGACCCAGTACTTC.

This clonotype was observed many times. The chain is built from TRBV29-1 and TRBJ2-7; 10 bases fit TRBD2. J lost 0 bases, V lost 6 bases, and 5 bases had no gene match. The germline CDR1 and CDR2 sequences are SQVTM and ANQGSEA. This CDR3 comprises 14 residues. The DNA of the CDR3 is TGCAGCGTCCTTAGCGGGGGGACCTCCTACGAGCAGTACTTC. It yields the protein CSVLSGGTSYEQYF.

Only a few counts were recorded for this clonotype. V gene TRBV5-1 combines with J gene TRBJ1-1; D unclear. The CDR3 has 14 amino acids. V was pared by 6 bases and J by 5 bases, with 17 bases between. Germline CDR1 is SGHRS and CDR2 is YFSETQ. The CDR3 DNA is TGCGCCAGCACCCAGGACCCCCTGGGTACTGAAGCTTTCTTT. It codes for CASTQDPLGTEAFF.

In this sample, this clonotype turned up many times. The CDR3 loop is CSARGEDSSYEQYF. DNA of the CDR3: TGCAGTGCTAGAGGAGAGGACAGCTCCTACGAGCAGTACTTC. The genes are TRBV20-1 and TRBJ2-7, with D tentatively TRBD1 (6 bases). V was trimmed by 1 base and J by 0 bases, leaving 10 bases between them. The CDR3 consists of 14 residues. Germline values: CDR1 DFQATT, CDR2 SNEGSKA (reference sequence).